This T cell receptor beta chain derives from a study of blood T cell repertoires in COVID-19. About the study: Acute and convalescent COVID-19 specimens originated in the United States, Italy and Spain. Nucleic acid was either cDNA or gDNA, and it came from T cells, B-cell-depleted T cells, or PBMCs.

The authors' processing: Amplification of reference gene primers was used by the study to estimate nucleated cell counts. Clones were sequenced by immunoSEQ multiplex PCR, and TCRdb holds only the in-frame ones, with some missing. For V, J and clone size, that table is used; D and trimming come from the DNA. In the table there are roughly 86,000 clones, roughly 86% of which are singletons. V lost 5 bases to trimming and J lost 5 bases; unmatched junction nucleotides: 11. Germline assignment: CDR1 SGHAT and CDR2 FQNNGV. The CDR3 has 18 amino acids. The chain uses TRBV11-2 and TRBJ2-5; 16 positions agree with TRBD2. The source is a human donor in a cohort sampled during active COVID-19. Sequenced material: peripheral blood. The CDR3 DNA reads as TGTGCCAGCAGCCCAGGGGGACTAGCGGGGGGGCCTAAGGAGACCCAGTACTTC. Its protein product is CASSPGGLAGGPKETQYF.